The clone carrying this TCR beta chain was counted a few times. No antigen is known for it. TCRdb passed the reads through MiXCR, listing each CDR3 protein once. The repertoire holds more than 650,000 distinct CDR3 sequences, with approximately 40% as singletons. The data derive from a study of T cell repertoires in cytomegalovirus infection. Background on the study: Carrying CMV and the relevant HLA type showed in public TCR beta signatures. Overall study results and limits: Adding up the frequency of public TCR beta families identified people who carried CMV plus the relevant HLA. What dominated the ex vivo response were HLA-C-restricted CMV-specific TCR beta clonotypes.

The CDR3 runs 15 residues. Germline lookup yields CDR1 SNHLY and CDR2 FYNNEI. Trimming removed 1 base at V and 7 bases at J, with 14 bases between. The sequence was collected from a human donor in good health (CMV status not recorded). Some clones in this sample may be carry-over from other donors' samples. This rearrangement joins TRBV2 to TRBJ1-5; D remains ambiguous. Sequencing used PBMCs. The CDR3: CASSEGEGVGQPQHF. The CDR3 DNA reads as TGTGCCAGCAGTGAAGGCGAGGGAGTTGGGCAGCCCCAGCATTTT.